The 8 T cell receptor beta chains listed next were all sequenced from one sample in a study of blood T cells in healthy people across ages. PCR was performed a second time for about 7 to 12 cycles using a sample-barcoded 5' primer and a J-beta primer mix. A single record per CDR3 protein comes from TCRdb applying MiXCR to the 5' RACE reads. The sample shows about 570,000 distinct CDR3 sequences, roughly 29% of them seen only once. The sequencing input was blood. The receptor source for this set is a woman in her seventies in good health.

There are a few counts of this clonotype. The genes are TRBV12-5 and TRBJ1-1; D is unclear. Germline V gene lookup returns CDR1 LGHNT and CDR2 FRNRAP. The CDR3 consists of 13 residues. V was trimmed by 7 bases and J by 1 base, leaving 10 bases between them. For the CDR3, the DNA is TGTGCTAGTGCCGCCGACGGGAACACTGAAGCTTTCTTT. It yields the protein CASAADGNTEAFF.

In this sample, this clonotype turned up once. The J gene is TRBJ1-1, the V gene TRBV5-1, with a possible D match to TRBD1 (5 bases). The CDR3 totals 14 residues. Germline assignment: CDR1 SGHRS and CDR2 YFSETQ. V was trimmed by 7 bases and J by 1 base, leaving 14 bases between them. CDR3 residues: CASRGAAQNTEAFF. The CDR3 DNA sequence: TGCGCCAGCCGAGGGGCTGCCCAGAACACTGAAGCTTTCTTT.

The rearrangement joins TRBV27 to TRBJ2-7; D may be TRBD1 or TRBD2 (6 bases each). With 11 bases removed from V and 0 bases from J, the gap between germline ends came to 14 bases. The CDR3 totals 13 residues. Germline CDR1 and CDR2: MNHEY and SMNVEV (reference sequence). CDR3 sequence reads: CAVRGGTSYEQYF. CDR3 DNA sequence: TGTGCCGTCAGGGGCGGGACCTCCTACGAGCAGTACTTC.

This clonotype was counted ten times or more. J is TRBJ2-5 and V is TRBV2; unclear D gene. Trimming cost V 8 bases and J 5 bases, with 21 bases left between them. There are 15 residues in the CDR3. From germline, CDR1 is SNHLY and CDR2 FYNNEI. In DNA, the CDR3 is TGTGCCAGCGGCCAAGACCCCGTGGGTTGGGAGACCCAGTACTTC. Translated, it gives CASGQDPVGWETQYF.

In its sample, this clonotype was seen a few times. This chain connects TRBV29-1 to TRBJ2-5, with D perhaps TRBD1 (6 bases). Germline V gene sequence: CDR1 SQVTM, CDR2 ANQGSEA. The CDR3 sequence is 12 residues long. V was clipped by 7 bases and J by 1 base, with 10 bases between them. CDR3 DNA: TGCAGCGCAAAAGGGGGCCAAGAGACCCAGTACTTC. This codes for CSAKGGQETQYF.

J is TRBJ2-6 and V is TRBV10-3; D unresolved. The CDR3 has 14 residues. The germline V gene has CDR1 ENHRY and CDR2 SYGVKD. V was shortened by 0 bases and J by 2 bases, with 2 bases between the two germline ends. Written as DNA, the CDR3 is TGTGCCATCAGTGAGTCCACTGGGGCCAACGTCCTGACTTTC. This sequence encodes CAISESTGANVLTF.

The J gene is TRBJ1-2, the V gene TRBV2, with a tentative D call TRBD1 (6 bases). Trimming stripped 4 bases from V and 1 base from J, with 10 bases between. This CDR3 region has 14 residues. In germline, CDR1 is SNHLY, CDR2 FYNNEI. CDR3 DNA sequence: TGTGCCAGCAGTGGGCAGGGGATTAACTATGGCTACACCTTC. Protein sequence: CASSGQGINYGYTF.

This clonotype was observed a handful of times. A much larger clone differs from this one at a single base, so this may be a read error. The chain combines TRBV27 with TRBJ1-1, with a weak D call TRBD1 (5 bases). Germline V gives CDR1 MNHEY, CDR2 SMNVEV (reference sequence). There are 13 residues in the CDR3. In nucleotides, the CDR3 is TGTGCCAGCAGTGTAGGGGTAAACACTGAAGCTCTCTTT. As protein: CASSVGVNTEALF.